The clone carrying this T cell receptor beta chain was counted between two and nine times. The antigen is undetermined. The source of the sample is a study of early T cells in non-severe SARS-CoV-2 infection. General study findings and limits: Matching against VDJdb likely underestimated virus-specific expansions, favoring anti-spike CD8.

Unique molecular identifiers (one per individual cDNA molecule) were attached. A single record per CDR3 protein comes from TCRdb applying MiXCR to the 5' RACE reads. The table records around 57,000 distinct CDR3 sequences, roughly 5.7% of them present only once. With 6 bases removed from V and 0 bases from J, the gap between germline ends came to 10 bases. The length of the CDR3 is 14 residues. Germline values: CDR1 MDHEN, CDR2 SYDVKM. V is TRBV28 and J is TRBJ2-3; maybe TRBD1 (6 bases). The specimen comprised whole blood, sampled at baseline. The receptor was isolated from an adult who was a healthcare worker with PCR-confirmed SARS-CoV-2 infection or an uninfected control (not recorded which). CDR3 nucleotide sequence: TGTGCCAGCAGAGGGACACATAGCACAGATACGCAGTATTTT. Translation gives CASRGTHSTDTQYF.